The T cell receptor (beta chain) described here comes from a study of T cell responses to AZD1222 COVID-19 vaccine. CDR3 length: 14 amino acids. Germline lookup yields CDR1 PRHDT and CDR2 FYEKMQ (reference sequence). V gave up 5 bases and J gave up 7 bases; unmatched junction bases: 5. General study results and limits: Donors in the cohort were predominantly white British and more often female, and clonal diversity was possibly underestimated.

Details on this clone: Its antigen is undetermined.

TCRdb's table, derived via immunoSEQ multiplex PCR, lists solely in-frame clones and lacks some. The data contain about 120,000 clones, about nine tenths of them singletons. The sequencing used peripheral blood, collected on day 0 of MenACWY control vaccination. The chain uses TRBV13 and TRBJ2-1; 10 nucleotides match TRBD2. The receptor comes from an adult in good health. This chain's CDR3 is CASSPRTSGNEQFF. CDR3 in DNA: TGTGCCAGCAGCCCCCGGACTAGCGGTAATGAGCAGTTCTTC.